The next 12 T cell receptor delta chains were all read from a single sample in a study of gamma-delta T cells after stem cell transplantation. TCRdb redid the clone calls on the RT-PCR reads with CATT. The sample includes thousands of delta-chain clones, over 1.5% of them seen just once. Sequenced: gamma-delta T cells. All receptors derive from a human donor. It is not recorded whose cells these are; they may come from a transplant donor.

This clone turned up a few times. A read error is the likely source, as a far larger clone sits one nucleotide away. The same CDR3 also results from other DNA sequences found in this sample. The CDR3 loop is CACYSITGGYVDKLIF. For the CDR3, the DNA is TGTGCCTGTTATTCGATTACTGGGGGGTATGTCGATAAACTCATCTTT. The chain uses TRDV2 and TRDJ1, with 8 bases fitting TRDD3. The CDR3 has 16 amino acids. Germline V gives CDR1 GEAIGNYY, CDR2 EKD. With 6 bases clipped from V and 4 bases from J, the junction kept 15 bases outside the gene matches.

This clone was found a few times. Only one base separates this from a far larger clonotype, so it likely reflects a read error. The same CDR3 can be traced to other DNA sequences in this sample. This chain connects TRDV2 to TRDJ3, with D perhaps matching TRDD3 (5 bases). The V gene's germline CDR1 is GEAIGNYY and CDR2 EKD. This CDR3 is built from 19 residues. The CDR3 DNA reads TGTGCCTGTGACACCGTTCGGGCCCCACTCTCCTGGGACACCCGGCAGATGTTTTTC. As protein: CACDTVRAPLSWDTRQMFF.

In regard to this clone: TCRdb pairs this DNA with a much larger clone's protein that differs at residue 8, likely a read error; the protein shown was translated from the DNA. J is TRDJ1 and V is TRDV2; possible D gene TRDD3, 6 bases. Germline V lookup: CDR1 GEAIGNYY, CDR2 EKD. V was trimmed by 1 base and J by 1 base, leaving 18 bases between them. This CDR3 is 17 amino acids long. This CDR3 reads CACDTVGGIRSTDKLIF. CDR3 coding DNA: TGTGCCTGTGACACAGTGGGGGGTATAAGGTCCACCGATAAACTCATCTTT.

To note about this clone: The protein recorded in TCRdb matches a much larger clone and deviates from this DNA's translation at residue 17, suggesting a read error; the protein here is obtained by translating the DNA. DNA of the CDR3: TGTGCCTGTGACCCACTTCCAAATCTGCTGGGTCGAACCCTTGGGAACATCGATAAACTCATCTTT. Translation: CACDPLPNLLGRTLGNIDKLIF. The rearrangement links TRDV2 to TRDJ1, with D perhaps being TRDD2 or TRDD3 (5 bases each). This CDR3 comprises 22 residues. Germline V lookup: CDR1 GEAIGNYY, CDR2 EKD. V was clipped by 3 bases and J by 4 bases, with 38 bases between them.

The sample holds a few counts of this clone. A clone one base away is much larger, so this may be a read error. In the same sample, other DNA sequences code for this CDR3. The rearrangement links TRDV2 to TRDJ1; TRDD3 is a possible D gene (6 bases). Germline CDR1 and CDR2: GEAIGNYY and EKD. With 1 base removed from V and 5 bases from J, the gap between germline ends came to 28 bases. The CDR3 extends over 19 amino acids. For the CDR3, the DNA is TGTGCCTGTGACACTCTCACTCCCTCCGCTCATGGGGATGGGGATAAACTCATCTTT. Translation gives CACDTLTPSAHGDGDKLIF.

In its sample, this clone ranks as medium-sized. Other DNA variants within this sample encode the same CDR3. The chain has TRDV2 and TRDJ1; no clear D. The CDR3 extends over 14 amino acids. V lost 0 bases and J lost 4, with 11 bases in between. In germline, CDR1 is GEAIGNYY, CDR2 EKD. This CDR3 is CACDTVQEGDKLIF. Here the CDR3 DNA reads TGTGCCTGTGACACCGTCCAGGAGGGCGATAAACTCATCTTT.

This clone was counted only a few times. TCRdb records a much larger clone's protein for this DNA, with a difference at residue 8 that likely arises from a read error; the protein given is the translation of the DNA. The rearrangement joins TRDV2 to TRDJ1; possibly TRDD3 for D (6 bases). Germline V gene data show CDR1 as GEAIGNYY and CDR2 as EKD. The CDR3 extends over 14 amino acids. V lost 3 bases and J 0 bases, leaving 10 bases between the germline ends. The CDR3 bases are TGTGCCTGTGACCTGACTGGGAACACCGATAAACTCATCTTT. Its translation is CACDLTGNTDKLIF.

In its sample, this clone is medium-sized. The chain links TRDV2 to TRDJ1; TRDD3 is a possible D gene (7 bases). The CDR3 spans 19 residues. Germline V gives CDR1 GEAIGNYY, CDR2 EKD. V dropped 1 base and J dropped 0 bases, with 23 bases sitting between them. The DNA of the CDR3 is TGTGCCTGTGACACAGTCTCCTACGTGGGGGAGGTGTACACCGATAAACTCATCTTT. This sequence encodes CACDTVSYVGEVYTDKLIF.

The table lists this clone with a few counts. The TCRdb protein, from a much larger clone, departs from this DNA's translation at residue 4, likely by read error; the protein shown derives from the DNA. The chain joins TRDV2 to TRDJ3; 12 positions agree with TRDD3. V shed 5 bases and J 0 bases; nucleotides not matched to a gene: 10. The CDR3 is made up of 20 amino acids. Germline V gene sequence: CDR1 GEAIGNYY, CDR2 EKD. The CDR3 DNA reads TGTGCCTGTGGCAGTAACTGGGGGATACTGAGCTCCTGGGACACCCGACAGATGTTTTTC. Its protein is CACGSNWGILSSWDTRQMFF.

Comments on this clone: TCRdb's protein for this DNA is that of a much larger clone and differs from the translation at residue 3, likely a read error; the protein shown is the DNA translation. The chain employs TRDV2 and TRDJ1, with TRDD3 matching 9 bases. The CDR3 totals 19 residues. Germline loops: CDR1 GEAIGNYY, CDR2 EKD. The CDR3 nucleotides are TGTGCCCGTGACTACCTTAAGGGGATACGGGGCGACGACACCGATAAACTCATCTTT. It is translated as CARDYLKGIRGDDTDKLIF.

This clone has more than one count but fewer than ten. A read error is likely here: a far larger clone is one base away. The sample holds other DNA sequences that translate to the same CDR3. The chain uses TRDV2 and TRDJ1, with TRDD3 identical over 7 bases. This CDR3 comprises 18 residues. In germline, CDR1 is GEAIGNYY, CDR2 EKD. The CDR3 reads CACEPLTLLGIHTDKLIF. The CDR3 nucleotides are TGTGCCTGTGAACCTCTAACCTTACTGGGGATCCACACCGATAAGCTCATCTTT.

Comment on this clone: A read error likely explains why the TCRdb protein, taken from a much larger clone, differs from this DNA's translation at residue 6; the protein shown is translated from the DNA. V usage is TRDV2 and J usage is TRDJ3; 8 bases match TRDD3. This CDR3 comprises 23 residues. Germline-derived CDR1 and CDR2 are GEAIGNYY and EKD. J was trimmed by 0 bases and V by 0 bases; bases with no gene match: 18. The CDR3 nucleotides are TGTGCCTGTGACACCGCTGTCCGGGATACGCCGGAAGAAACCTCCTGGGACACCCGACAGATGTTTTTC. Protein: CACDTAVRDTPEETSWDTRQMFF.